Listed below are T cell receptor beta chains from one sample, sequenced in a study of STAT5B mutations in CD4+ large granular lymphocyte leukemia. Sequencing used immunoSEQ multiplex PCR; TCRdb keeps in-frame clones, though not all of them. In the table there are tens of thousands of clones, 70% to 85% of which are singletons. The sample comprised CD4+ T cells from blood buffy coats. The receptors shown here come from a human donor in good health. Both conserved end residues are trimmed from each CDR3. The size of a clone is reported for some rows only, either as once, few or many, or as a class for expanded clones.

TRBJ2-3	.	TRBV10-1	10	ASSDLTDTQY
TRBJ2-3	.	TRBV11-2	13	ASSSARTVTDTQY
TRBJ1-5	.	TRBV2	11	ASSEGGGQPQH
TRBJ2-7	.	TRBV18	11	ASSPSSSYEQY
TRBJ2-1	.	TRBV7-9	15	ASRLGGIESSSNEQF
TRBJ2-7	.	TRBV27	13	ASSLYRVLLHEQY
TRBJ2-6	.	TRBV28	14	ASRLQGVTGANVLT
TRBJ2-4	.	TRBV28	13	ASSFGTGVKNIQY
TRBJ1-1	few	TRBV6-1	11	ASSPDRGTEAF
TRBJ2-3	.	TRBV5-4	17	ASSLGLTGASESTDTQY
TRBJ1-1	.	TRBV10-3	11	AIRQSSNTEAF
TRBJ2-3	.	TRBV4-1	15	ASSQGGAITSTDTQY
TRBJ2-5	.	TRBV7-6	12	ATATGHLQETQY
TRBJ1-1	few	TRBV7-9	13	ASSPTPDRNTEAF
TRBJ2-3	.	TRBV11-3	14	ASSYGTSVPTDTQY
TRBJ1-5	.	TRBV5-6	11	ASSVGQNQPQH